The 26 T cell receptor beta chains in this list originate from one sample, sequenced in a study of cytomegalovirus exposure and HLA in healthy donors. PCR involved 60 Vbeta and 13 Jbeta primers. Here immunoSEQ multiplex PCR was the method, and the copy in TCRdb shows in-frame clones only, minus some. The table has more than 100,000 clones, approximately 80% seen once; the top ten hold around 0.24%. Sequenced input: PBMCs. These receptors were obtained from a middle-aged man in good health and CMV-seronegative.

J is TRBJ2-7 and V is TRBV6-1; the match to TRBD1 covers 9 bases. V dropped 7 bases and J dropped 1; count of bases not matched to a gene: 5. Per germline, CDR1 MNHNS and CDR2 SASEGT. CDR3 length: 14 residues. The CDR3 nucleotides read TGTGCCAGCATTCCGGGACAGGGATCCTACGAGCAGTACTTC. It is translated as CASIPGQGSYEQYF.

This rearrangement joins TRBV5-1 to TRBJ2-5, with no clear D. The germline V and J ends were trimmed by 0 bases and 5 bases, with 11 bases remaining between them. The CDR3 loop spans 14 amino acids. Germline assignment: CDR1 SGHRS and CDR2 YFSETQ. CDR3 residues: CASSLGPENETQYF. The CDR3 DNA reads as TGCGCCAGCAGCTTGGGACCGGAGAACGAGACCCAGTACTTC.

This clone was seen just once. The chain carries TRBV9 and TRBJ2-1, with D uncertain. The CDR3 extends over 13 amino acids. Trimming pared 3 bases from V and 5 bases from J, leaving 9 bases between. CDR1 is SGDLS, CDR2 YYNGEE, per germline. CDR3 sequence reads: CASSASTDNEQFF. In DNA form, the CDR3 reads TGTGCCAGCAGCGCTTCCACAGACAATGAGCAGTTCTTC.

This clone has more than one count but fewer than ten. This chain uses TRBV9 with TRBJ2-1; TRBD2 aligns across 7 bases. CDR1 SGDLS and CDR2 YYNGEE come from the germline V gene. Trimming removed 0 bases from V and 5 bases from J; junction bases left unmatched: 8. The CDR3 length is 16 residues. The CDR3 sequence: CASSVAQRGPNNEQFF. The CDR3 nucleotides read TGTGCCAGCAGCGTAGCTCAGCGGGGCCCGAACAATGAGCAGTTCTTC.

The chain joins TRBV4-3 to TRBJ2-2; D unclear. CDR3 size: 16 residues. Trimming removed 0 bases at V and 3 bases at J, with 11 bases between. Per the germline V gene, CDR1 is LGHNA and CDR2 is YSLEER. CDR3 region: CASSQDGQTYTGELFF. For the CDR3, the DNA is TGCGCCAGCAGCCAAGATGGGCAGACCTACACCGGGGAGCTGTTTTTT.

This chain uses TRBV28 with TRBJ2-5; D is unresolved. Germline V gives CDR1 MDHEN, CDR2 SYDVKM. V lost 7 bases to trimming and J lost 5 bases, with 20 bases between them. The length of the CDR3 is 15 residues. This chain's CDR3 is CASTLGMGQKETQYF. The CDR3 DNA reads TGTGCCAGCACCTTAGGAATGGGCCAAAAGGAGACCCAGTACTTC.

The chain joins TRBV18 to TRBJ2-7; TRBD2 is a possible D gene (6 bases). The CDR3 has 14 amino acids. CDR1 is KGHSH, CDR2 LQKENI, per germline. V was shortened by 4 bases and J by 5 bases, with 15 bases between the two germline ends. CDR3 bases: TGTGCCAGCTCACGGGCTCGGGGGACCGACGAGCAGTACTTC. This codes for CASSRARGTDEQYF.

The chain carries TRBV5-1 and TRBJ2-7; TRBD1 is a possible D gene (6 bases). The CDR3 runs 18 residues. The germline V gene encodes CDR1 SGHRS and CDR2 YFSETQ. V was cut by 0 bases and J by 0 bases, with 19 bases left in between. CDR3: CASSLAIGAGENSYEQYF. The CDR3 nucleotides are TGCGCCAGCAGCTTGGCCATTGGGGCAGGGGAAAACTCCTACGAGCAGTACTTC.

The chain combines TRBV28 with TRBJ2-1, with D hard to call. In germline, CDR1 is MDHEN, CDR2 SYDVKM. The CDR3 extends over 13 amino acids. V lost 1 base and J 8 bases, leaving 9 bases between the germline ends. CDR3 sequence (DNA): TGTGCCAGCAGTTTATTCGGCAGGCATGAGCAGTTCTTC. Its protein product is CASSLFGRHEQFF.

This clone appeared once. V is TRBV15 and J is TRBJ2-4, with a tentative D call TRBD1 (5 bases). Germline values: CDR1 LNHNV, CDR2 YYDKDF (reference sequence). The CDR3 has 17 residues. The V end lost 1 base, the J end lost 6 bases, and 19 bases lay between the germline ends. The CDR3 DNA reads TGTGCCACCAGCAGAGCGACAGATACCCCTCTACGAAACATTCAGTACTTC. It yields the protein CATSRATDTPLRNIQYF.

CDR3 sequence (DNA): TGTGCCAGCAGGGACCTTCTCAGGGTCGAGCAGTACTTC. Protein sequence: CASRDLLRVEQYF. The chain links TRBV6-5 to TRBJ2-7, with TRBD1 as a possible D gene (5 bases). This CDR3 has 13 residues. The germline V gene has CDR1 MNHEY and CDR2 SVGAGI. V was shortened by 6 bases and J by 6 bases, with 15 bases between the two germline ends.

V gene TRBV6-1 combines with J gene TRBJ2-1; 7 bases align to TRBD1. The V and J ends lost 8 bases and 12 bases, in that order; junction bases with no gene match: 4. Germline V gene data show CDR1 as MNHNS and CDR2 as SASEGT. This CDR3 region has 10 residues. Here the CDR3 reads CASGDRLQFF. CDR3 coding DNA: TGTGCCAGCGGGGACAGATTGCAGTTCTTC.

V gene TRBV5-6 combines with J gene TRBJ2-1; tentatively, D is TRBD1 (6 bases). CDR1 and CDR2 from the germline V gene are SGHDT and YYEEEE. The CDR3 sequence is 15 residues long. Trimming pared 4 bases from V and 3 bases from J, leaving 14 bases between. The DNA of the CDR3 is TGTGCCAGCAGCCCTCCTGTGACAGGCTACAATGAGCAGTTCTTC. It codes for CASSPPVTGYNEQFF.

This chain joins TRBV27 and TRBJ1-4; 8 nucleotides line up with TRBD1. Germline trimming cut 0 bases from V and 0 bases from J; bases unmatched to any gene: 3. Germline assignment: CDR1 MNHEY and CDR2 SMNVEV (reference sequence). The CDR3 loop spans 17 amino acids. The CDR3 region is CASSLSRTGPTNEKLFF. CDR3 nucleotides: TGTGCCAGCAGTTTATCCCGGACAGGGCCAACTAATGAAAAACTGTTTTTT.

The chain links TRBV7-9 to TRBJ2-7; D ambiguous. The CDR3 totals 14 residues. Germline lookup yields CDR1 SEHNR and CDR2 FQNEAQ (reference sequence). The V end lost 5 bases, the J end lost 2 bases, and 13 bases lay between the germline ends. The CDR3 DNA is TGTGCCAGCAGCGTCCCGATCTGGCCCTACGAGCAGTACTTC. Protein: CASSVPIWPYEQYF.

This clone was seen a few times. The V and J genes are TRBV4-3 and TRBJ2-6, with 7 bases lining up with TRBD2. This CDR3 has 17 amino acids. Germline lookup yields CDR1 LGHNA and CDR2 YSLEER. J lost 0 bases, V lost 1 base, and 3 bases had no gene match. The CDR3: CASSQGGGPSGANVLTF. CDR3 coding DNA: TGCGCCAGCAGCCAAGGGGGGGGACCCTCTGGGGCCAACGTCCTGACTTTC.

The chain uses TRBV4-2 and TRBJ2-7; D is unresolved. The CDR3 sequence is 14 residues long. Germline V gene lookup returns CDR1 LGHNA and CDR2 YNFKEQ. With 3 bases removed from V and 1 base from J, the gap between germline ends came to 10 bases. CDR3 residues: CASSQATASYEQYF. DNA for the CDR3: TGTGCCAGCAGCCAGGCCACAGCATCCTACGAGCAGTACTTC.

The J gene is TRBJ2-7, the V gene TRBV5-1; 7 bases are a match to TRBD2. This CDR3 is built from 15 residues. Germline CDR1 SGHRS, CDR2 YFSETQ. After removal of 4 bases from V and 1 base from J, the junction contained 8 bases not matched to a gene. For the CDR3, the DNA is TGCGCCAGCAGCGTGGGAGGGATCAATTCCTACGAGCAGTACTTC. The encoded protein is CASSVGGINSYEQYF.

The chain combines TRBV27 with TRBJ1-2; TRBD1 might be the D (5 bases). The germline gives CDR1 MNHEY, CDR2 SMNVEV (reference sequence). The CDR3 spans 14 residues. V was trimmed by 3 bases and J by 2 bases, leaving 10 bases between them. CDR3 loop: CASSFTGGNYGYTF. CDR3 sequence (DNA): TGTGCCAGCAGTTTCACAGGCGGAAACTATGGCTACACCTTC.

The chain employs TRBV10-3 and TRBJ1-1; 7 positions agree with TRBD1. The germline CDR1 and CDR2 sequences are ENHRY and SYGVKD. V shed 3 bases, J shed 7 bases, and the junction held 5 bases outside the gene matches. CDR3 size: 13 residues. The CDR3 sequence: CAISDRDSHEAFF. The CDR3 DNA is TGTGCCATCAGTGACCGGGACAGCCATGAAGCTTTCTTT.

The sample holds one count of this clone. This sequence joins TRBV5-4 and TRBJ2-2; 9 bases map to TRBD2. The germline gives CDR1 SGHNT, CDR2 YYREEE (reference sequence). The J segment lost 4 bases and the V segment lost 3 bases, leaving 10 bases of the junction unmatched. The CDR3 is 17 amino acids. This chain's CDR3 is CASSSGLAGVFTGELFF. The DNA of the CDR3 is TGTGCCAGCAGCTCTGGATTAGCGGGGGTATTCACCGGGGAGCTGTTTTTT.

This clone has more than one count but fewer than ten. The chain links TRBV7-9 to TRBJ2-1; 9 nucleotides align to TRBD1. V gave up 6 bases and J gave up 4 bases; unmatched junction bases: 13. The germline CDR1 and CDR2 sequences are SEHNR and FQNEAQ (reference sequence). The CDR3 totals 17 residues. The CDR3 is CASRRWRGQGAYNEQFF. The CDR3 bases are TGTGCCAGCAGGCGATGGCGGGGACAGGGCGCTTACAATGAGCAGTTCTTC.

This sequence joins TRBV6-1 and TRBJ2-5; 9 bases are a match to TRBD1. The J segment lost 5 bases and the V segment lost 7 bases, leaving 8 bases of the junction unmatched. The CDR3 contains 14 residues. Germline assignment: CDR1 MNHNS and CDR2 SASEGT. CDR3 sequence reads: CASTQGTGFETQYF. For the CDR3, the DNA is TGTGCCAGCACCCAAGGGACAGGGTTTGAGACCCAGTACTTC.

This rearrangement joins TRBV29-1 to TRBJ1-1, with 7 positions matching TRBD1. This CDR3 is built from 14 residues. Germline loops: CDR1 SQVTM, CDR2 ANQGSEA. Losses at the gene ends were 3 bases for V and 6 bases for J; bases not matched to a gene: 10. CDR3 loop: CSVDQGGGWAEAFF. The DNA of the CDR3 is TGCAGCGTTGACCAGGGGGGCGGGTGGGCTGAAGCTTTCTTT.

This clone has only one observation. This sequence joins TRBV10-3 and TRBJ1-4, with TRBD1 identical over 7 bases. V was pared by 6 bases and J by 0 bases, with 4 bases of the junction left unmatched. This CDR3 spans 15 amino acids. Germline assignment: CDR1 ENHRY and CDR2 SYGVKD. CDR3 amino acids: CAISRTGSTNEKLFF. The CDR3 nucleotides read TGTGCCATCAGCCGGACAGGCTCAACTAATGAAAAACTGTTTTTT.

Here the CDR3 DNA reads TGTGCCAGCAGACCGGACAGGGCTAGGGGAGGCACCATATATTTT. Protein product: CASRPDRARGGTIYF. This chain joins TRBV5-4 and TRBJ1-3; 8 nucleotides agree with TRBD1. The length of the CDR3 is 15 residues. V dropped 5 bases and J dropped 9; count of bases not matched to a gene: 13. Germline CDR1 is SGHNT and CDR2 is YYREEE (reference sequence).